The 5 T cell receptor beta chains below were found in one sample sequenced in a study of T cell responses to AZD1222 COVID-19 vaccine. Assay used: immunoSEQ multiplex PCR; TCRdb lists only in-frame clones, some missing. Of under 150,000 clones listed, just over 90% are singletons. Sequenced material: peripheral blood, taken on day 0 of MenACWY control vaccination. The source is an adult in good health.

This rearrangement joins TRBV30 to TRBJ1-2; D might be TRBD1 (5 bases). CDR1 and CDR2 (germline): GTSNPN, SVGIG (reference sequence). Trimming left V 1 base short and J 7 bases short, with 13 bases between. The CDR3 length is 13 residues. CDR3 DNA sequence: TGTGCCTGGAGTGGGTTGGTCCAGGGTGGCTACACCTTC. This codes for CAWSGLVQGGYTF.

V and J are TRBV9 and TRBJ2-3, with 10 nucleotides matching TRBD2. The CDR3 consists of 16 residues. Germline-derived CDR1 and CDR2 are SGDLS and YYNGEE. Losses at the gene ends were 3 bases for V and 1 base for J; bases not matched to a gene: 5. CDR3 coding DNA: TGTGCCAGCAGCGCCCTAGCGGGAGCGGGCACAGATACGCAGTATTTT. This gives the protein CASSALAGAGTDTQYF.

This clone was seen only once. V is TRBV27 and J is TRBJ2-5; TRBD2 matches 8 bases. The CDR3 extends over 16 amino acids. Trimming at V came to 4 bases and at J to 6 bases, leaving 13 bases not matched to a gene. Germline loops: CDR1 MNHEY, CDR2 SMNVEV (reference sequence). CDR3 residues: CASSSREAGEVKTQYF. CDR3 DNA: TGTGCCAGCAGTTCCCGGGAAGCGGGAGAGGTAAAGACCCAGTACTTC.

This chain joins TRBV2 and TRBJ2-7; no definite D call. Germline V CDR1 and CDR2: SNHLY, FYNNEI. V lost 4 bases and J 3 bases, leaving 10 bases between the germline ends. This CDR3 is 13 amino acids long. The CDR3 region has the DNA TGTGCCAGCAGTGCAGGCGAGTTCTACGAGCAGTACTTC. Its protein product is CASSAGEFYEQYF.

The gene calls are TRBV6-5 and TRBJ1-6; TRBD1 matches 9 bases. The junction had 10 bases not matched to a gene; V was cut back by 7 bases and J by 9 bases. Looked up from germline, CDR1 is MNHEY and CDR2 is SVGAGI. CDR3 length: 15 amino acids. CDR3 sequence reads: CASTRLGQGGSPLHF. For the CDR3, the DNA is TGTGCCAGCACCCGTCTGGGACAGGGCGGTTCACCCCTCCACTTT.